This entry lists 27 T cell receptor beta chains sequenced from one sample in a study of blood T cell repertoires in COVID-19. TCRdb's copy holds only in-frame clones and misses some; the assay was immunoSEQ multiplex PCR. The table records around 280,000 clones, roughly nine tenths of them present only once. The material sequenced was peripheral blood. The origin of the receptors is a woman aged 45-65 years who had recovered from COVID-19.

A few counts support this clone. This sequence joins TRBV5-4 and TRBJ1-2; 8 bases agree with TRBD1. CDR1 is SGHNT and CDR2 is YYREEE in the germline V gene (reference sequence). Trimming cost V 5 bases and J 3 bases; bases outside gene matches: 9. This CDR3 is 15 amino acids long. The CDR3 is CASSGGRQGYYGYTF. For the CDR3, the DNA is TGTGCCAGCAGTGGTGGTCGACAGGGGTACTATGGCTACACCTTC.

The chain couples TRBV29-1 to TRBJ2-7; 7 bases are shared with TRBD1. The CDR3 loop spans 12 amino acids. Germline V gene sequence: CDR1 SQVTM, CDR2 ANQGSEA. The trim removed 1 base at V and 3 bases at J, leaving 0 bases unmatched. CDR3 sequence: CSVEGDSYEQYF. Written as DNA, the CDR3 is TGCAGCGTTGAAGGGGACAGCTACGAGCAGTACTTC.

The rearrangement uses TRBV28 and TRBJ2-7; possible D gene TRBD1, 6 bases. The CDR3 runs 15 residues. V was trimmed by 6 bases and J by 5 bases, leaving 20 bases between them. Germline lookup yields CDR1 MDHEN and CDR2 SYDVKM. CDR3 bases: TGTGCCAGCAGCGACCCGGGACATACAAAGGACGAGCAGTACTTC. This codes for CASSDPGHTKDEQYF. Together with reference TRBV28 and TRBJ2-7, the CDR3 gives the full variable domain: DVKVTQSSRYLVKRTGEKVFLECVQDMDHENMFWYRQDPGLGLRLIYFSYDVKMKEKGDIPEGYSVSREKKERFSLILESASTNQTSMYLCASSDPGHTKDEQYFGPGTRLTVT.

This clone was seen just once. This chain joins TRBV7-6 and TRBJ2-1; 9 bases agree with TRBD2. V lost 5 bases and J lost 6; bases outside the gene matches: 8. The CDR3 is 15 residues long. The germline gives CDR1 SGHVS, CDR2 FNYEAQ. CDR3 region: CASSATSGPRNEQFF. The CDR3 coding sequence is TGTGCCAGCAGCGCTACTAGCGGGCCTCGCAATGAGCAGTTCTTC. The whole variable domain, remainder taken from reference TRBV7-6 and TRBJ2-1, is GAGVSQSPRYKVTKRGQDVALRCDPISGHVSLYWYRQALGQGPEFLTYFNYEAQQDKSGLPNDRFSAERPEGSISTLTIQRTEQRDSAMYRCASSATSGPRNEQFFGPGTRLTVL.

The chain couples TRBV28 to TRBJ2-7; 9 bases fit TRBD2. The V segment lost 6 bases and the J segment 3 bases; nucleotides outside the gene matches: 6. The germline V gene has CDR1 MDHEN and CDR2 SYDVKM. This CDR3 region has 14 residues. CDR3 sequence (DNA): TGTGCCAGCAGACCTGGGACTAGCAACTACGAGCAGTACTTC. This gives the protein CASRPGTSNYEQYF.

J is TRBJ1-2 and V is TRBV19, with D tentatively TRBD1 (5 bases). Deletions cut 2 bases from V and 0 bases from J, with 13 bases between. Germline V CDR1 and CDR2: LNHDA, SQIVND (reference sequence). The CDR3 spans 16 residues. CDR3 amino acids: CASSIYPTEPNYGYTF. The DNA of the CDR3 is TGTGCCAGTAGTATATATCCGACAGAACCTAACTATGGCTACACCTTC.

The chain combines TRBV6-5 with TRBJ2-3, with D possibly being TRBD2 (6 bases). Germline CDR1 and CDR2: MNHEY and SVGAGI. Trimming stripped 6 bases from V and 7 bases from J, with 14 bases between. The CDR3 is made up of 13 amino acids. The CDR3 region is CASRGGTSHTQYF. For the CDR3, the DNA is TGTGCCAGCAGGGGGGGTACAAGTCATACGCAGTATTTT.

DNA of the CDR3: TGTGCCAGCAGCTTTCTAGCGGGAGGGCCGTACGAGCAGTACTTC. Translated, it gives CASSFLAGGPYEQYF. The rearrangement links TRBV7-2 to TRBJ2-7, with 12 positions matching TRBD2. The CDR3 has 15 residues. CDR1 and CDR2 (germline): SGHTA, FQGNSA. V gave up 3 bases and J gave up 4 bases; unmatched junction bases: 4. Full variable domain (remainder filled in from reference TRBV7-2 and TRBJ2-7): GAGVSQSPSNKVTEKGKDVELRCDPISGHTALYWYRQSLGQGLEFLIYFQGNSAPDKSGLPSDRFSAERTGGSVSTLTIQRTQQEDSAVYLCASSFLAGGPYEQYFGPGTRLTVT.

The chain combines TRBV4-1 with TRBJ1-5; D not resolved. This CDR3 is built from 16 residues. V was cut by 0 bases and J by 3 bases, with 12 bases left in between. CDR1 MGHRA and CDR2 YSYEKL come from the germline V gene. The CDR3: CASSQEFQLPNQPQHF. DNA of the CDR3: TGCGCCAGCAGCCAAGAATTCCAACTCCCCAATCAGCCCCAGCATTTT.

As for this clone: The junction does not match germline at one end; this may be a read error. This chain links TRBV2 with TRBJ1-5; maybe TRBD1 (6 bases). The CDR3 has 14 residues. The germline gives CDR1 SNHLY, CDR2 FYNNEI. In DNA, the CDR3 is TGTGCCAGCAGTGAGAGGGGGAGCAATCAGGCCCAGCATTTT. It translates to CASSERGSNQAQHF. Full variable domain (outside the CDR3, taken from reference TRBV2 and TRBJ1-5): EPEVTQTPSHQVTQMGQEVILRCVPISNHLYFYWYRQILGQKVEFLVSFYNNEISEKSEIFDDQFSVERPDGSNFTLKIRSTKLEDSAMYFCASSERGSNQAQHFGDGTRLSIL.

This sequence joins TRBV14 and TRBJ1-2, with a tentative D call TRBD1 (5 bases). V dropped 4 bases and J dropped 8 bases, with 11 bases sitting between them. Germline CDR1 is SGHDN and CDR2 is FVKESK. This CDR3 has 12 residues. CDR3 sequence: CASSPQGLGYTF. In DNA, the CDR3 is TGTGCCAGCAGCCCGCAGGGTTTAGGCTACACCTTC.

The chain uses TRBV5-1 and TRBJ2-1; 12 bases are shared with TRBD1. Germline assignment: CDR1 SGHRS and CDR2 YFSETQ. There are 16 residues in the CDR3. V lost 2 bases to trimming and J lost 14 bases; unmatched junction nucleotides: 14. The CDR3 here is CASSLSLFRDRGRKFF. The CDR3 bases are TGCGCCAGCAGCTTATCTCTCTTCCGGGACAGGGGGCGAAAGTTCTTC.

This clone was recorded only once. The CDR3 nucleotides are TGTGCCAGTAGTATCCTCAGGGGCTCTGGAAACACCATATATTTT. Its protein product is CASSILRGSGNTIYF. The chain joins TRBV19 to TRBJ1-3; perhaps TRBD1 as D (6 bases). The germline V gene encodes CDR1 LNHDA and CDR2 SQIVND (reference sequence). The CDR3 totals 15 residues. V shed 3 bases and J shed 0 bases, with 9 bases lying between them.

V gene TRBV11-2 combines with J gene TRBJ1-1; D remains ambiguous. Germline V gene sequence: CDR1 SGHAT, CDR2 FQNNGV. The CDR3 totals 15 residues. V was clipped by 5 bases and J by 0 bases, with 13 bases between them. CDR3 nucleotide sequence: TGTGCCAGCAGCCATTTGGAGCTAATGAACACTGAAGCTTTCTTT. Amino acid sequence: CASSHLELMNTEAFF.

This clone was detected only once. In nucleotides, the CDR3 is TGTGCCACCAGTTCAAGAGGGACAGGGGCGGCTGAGCAGTTCTTC. Protein: CATSSRGTGAAEQFF. This chain connects TRBV24-1 to TRBJ2-1; 10 positions match TRBD1. Germline values: CDR1 KGHDR, CDR2 SFDVKD. This CDR3 contains 15 residues. V shed 6 bases, J shed 9 bases, and the junction held 10 bases outside the gene matches.

This chain uses TRBV5-1 with TRBJ1-2, with D possibly being TRBD1 (6 bases). Per germline, CDR1 SGHRS and CDR2 YFSETQ. The CDR3 is 13 amino acids. V was shortened by 4 bases and J by 4 bases, with 11 bases between the two germline ends. The CDR3 sequence is CASSPRGSYGYTF. The CDR3 nucleotides are TGCGCCAGCAGCCCCAGGGGAAGCTATGGCTACACCTTC.

The chain links TRBV4-1 to TRBJ2-7; 8 positions agree with TRBD1. Germline V gene lookup returns CDR1 MGHRA and CDR2 YSYEKL. V was pared by 3 bases and J by 0 bases, with 10 bases of the junction left unmatched. The CDR3 length is 17 residues. The CDR3 here is CASSHPRQGPSSYEQYF. In DNA form, the CDR3 reads TGCGCCAGCAGCCATCCCCGACAGGGGCCCAGCTCCTACGAGCAGTACTTC.

This chain joins TRBV6-2 or TRBV6-3 and TRBJ1-2; 8 bases align to TRBD1. CDR3 length: 11 residues. The germline CDR1 and CDR2 sequences are MNHEY and SVGEGT. V was clipped by 5 bases and J by 7 bases; unmatched bases: 0. The CDR3 region has the DNA TGTGCCAGCAGTACAGGGGGTGGCTACACCTTC. It specifies CASSTGGGYTF.

This rearrangement joins TRBV5-1 to TRBJ2-5; 9 bases are shared with TRBD1. Trimming at V came to 4 bases and at J to 4 bases, leaving 11 bases not matched to a gene. There are 16 residues in the CDR3. Per germline, CDR1 SGHRS and CDR2 YFSETQ. As DNA, the CDR3 is TGCGCCAGCAGCCGGACAGGGGCGGGTGGAATAGAGACCCAGTACTTC. This translates into CASSRTGAGGIETQYF.

The V gene is TRBV7-2, the J gene TRBJ1-1, with TRBD1 matching over 9 bases. V shed 5 bases and J 4 bases; nucleotides not matched to a gene: 11. The CDR3 length is 16 residues. Germline loops: CDR1 SGHTA, CDR2 FQGNSA. CDR3 sequence (DNA): TGTGCCAGCAGCCCTAGACTACAGGGGGCGAGCACTGAAGCTTTCTTT. Translated: CASSPRLQGASTEAFF. The entire variable domain, with the rest obtained from reference TRBV7-2 and TRBJ1-1, is as follows: GAGVSQSPSNKVTEKGKDVELRCDPISGHTALYWYRQSLGQGLEFLIYFQGNSAPDKSGLPSDRFSAERTGGSVSTLTIQRTQQEDSAVYLCASSPRLQGASTEAFFGQGTRLTVV.

As to this clone: A junction boundary mismatches the germline segment, possibly from a read error. The chain uses TRBV19 and TRBJ2-2; a weak D match, TRBD1 (5 bases). Germline V gene lookup returns CDR1 LNHDA and CDR2 SQIVND (reference sequence). This CDR3 is 15 amino acids long. The CDR3 loop is CASGMNPGHTGELFF. For the CDR3, the DNA is TGTGCCAGTGGTATGAACCCAGGGCACACCGGGGAGCTGTTTTTT.

The chain carries TRBV18 and TRBJ2-7; D uncertain. The CDR3 runs to 16 residues. Trimming shortened V by 0 bases and J by 1 base, and 13 bases separated the two germline ends. Germline values: CDR1 KGHSH, CDR2 LQKENI. The CDR3 nucleotides are TGTGCCAGCTCACCACCCCGCTCTGATAGATCCTACGAGCAGTACTTC. This translates into CASSPPRSDRSYEQYF.

The genes are TRBV7-9 and TRBJ2-2; 10 bases map to TRBD2. The trim removed 5 bases at V and 5 bases at J, leaving 11 bases unmatched. CDR1 is SEHNR, CDR2 FQNEAQ, per germline (reference sequence). This CDR3 contains 17 residues. The CDR3 nucleotides are TGTGCCAGCAGCGCCTCCTCTAGCGGGAGCTGGACCGGGGAGCTGTTTTTT. As protein: CASSASSSGSWTGELFF.

The V gene is TRBV5-1, the J gene TRBJ1-4, with D hard to call. The CDR3 is 14 residues long. V lost 2 bases and J 4 bases, leaving 9 bases between the germline ends. Germline V gives CDR1 SGHRS, CDR2 YFSETQ. The CDR3 is CASSLNSLNEKLFF. As DNA, the CDR3 is TGCGCCAGCAGCTTAAACAGCCTTAATGAAAAACTGTTTTTT.

This clone was counted many times. The gene calls are TRBV19 and TRBJ2-7; TRBD1 aligns across 9 bases. The CDR3 contains 14 residues. Trimming took 6 bases from V and 6 from J; bases not matched to a gene: 9. Germline V lookup: CDR1 LNHDA, CDR2 SQIVND (reference sequence). The chain's CDR3 is CASSPTGTGFEQYF. DNA of the CDR3: TGTGCCAGTAGCCCAACCGGGACAGGGTTCGAGCAGTACTTC.

The chain joins TRBV5-1 to TRBJ1-1, with TRBD1 as a possible D gene (5 bases). The germline V and J ends were trimmed by 4 bases and 11 bases, with 18 bases remaining between them. Per the germline V gene, CDR1 is SGHRS and CDR2 is YFSETQ. The CDR3 consists of 13 residues. This CDR3 reads CASSPGGEGLAFF. The CDR3 region has the DNA TGCGCCAGCAGCCCCGGGGGAGAGGGCTTGGCTTTCTTT. The full variable domain, completed using reference TRBV5-1 and TRBJ1-1, is KAGVTQTPRYLIKTRGQQVTLSCSPISGHRSVSWYQQTPGQGLQFLFEYFSETQRNKGNFPGRFSGRQFSNSRSEMNVSTLELGDSALYLCASSPGGEGLAFFGQGTRLTVV.

CDR3 sequence reads: CATSIDGQETQYF. In nucleotides, the CDR3 is TGTGCCACCAGCATCGACGGGCAAGAGACCCAGTACTTC. The chain combines TRBV15 with TRBJ2-5, with D uncertain. The CDR3 is 13 residues long. Trimming stripped 4 bases from V and 2 bases from J, with 8 bases between. CDR1 is LNHNV, CDR2 YYDKDF, per germline (reference sequence).